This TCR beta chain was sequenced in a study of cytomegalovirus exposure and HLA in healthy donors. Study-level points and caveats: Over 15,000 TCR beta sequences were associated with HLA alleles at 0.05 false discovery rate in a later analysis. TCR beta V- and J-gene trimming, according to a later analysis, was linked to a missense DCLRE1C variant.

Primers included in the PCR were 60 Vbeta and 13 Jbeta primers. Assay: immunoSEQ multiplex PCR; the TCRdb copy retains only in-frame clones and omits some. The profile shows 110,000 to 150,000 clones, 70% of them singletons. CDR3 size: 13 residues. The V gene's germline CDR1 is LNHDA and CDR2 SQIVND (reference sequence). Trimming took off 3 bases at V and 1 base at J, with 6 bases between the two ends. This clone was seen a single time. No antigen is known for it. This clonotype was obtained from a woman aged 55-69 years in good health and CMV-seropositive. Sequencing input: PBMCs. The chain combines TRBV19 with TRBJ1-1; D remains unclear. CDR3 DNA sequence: TGTGCCAGTAGTATCGGCGGGAACACTGAAGCTTTCTTT. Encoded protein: CASSIGGNTEAFF.